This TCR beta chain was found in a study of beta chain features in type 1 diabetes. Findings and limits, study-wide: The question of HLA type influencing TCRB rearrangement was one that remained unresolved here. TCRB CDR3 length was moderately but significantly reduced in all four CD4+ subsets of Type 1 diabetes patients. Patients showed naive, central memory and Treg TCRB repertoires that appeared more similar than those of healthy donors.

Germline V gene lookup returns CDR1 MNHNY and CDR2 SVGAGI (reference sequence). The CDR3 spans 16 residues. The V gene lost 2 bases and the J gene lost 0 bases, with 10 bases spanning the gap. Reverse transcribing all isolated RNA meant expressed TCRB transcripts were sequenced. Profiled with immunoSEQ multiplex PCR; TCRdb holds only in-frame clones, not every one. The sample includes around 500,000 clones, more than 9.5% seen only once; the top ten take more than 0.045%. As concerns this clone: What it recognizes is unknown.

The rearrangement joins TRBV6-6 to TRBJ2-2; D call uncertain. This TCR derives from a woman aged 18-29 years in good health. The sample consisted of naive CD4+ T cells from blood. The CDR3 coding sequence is TGTGCCAGCAGTTACCTAGACCTCGCGAACACCGGGGAGCTGTTTTTT. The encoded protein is CASSYLDLANTGELFF.